This T cell receptor (beta chain) was observed in a study of T cells in localized non-small cell lung cancer. Study observations and caveats: Among the top 100 tumor clones, a median approximately 62 appeared in adjacent lung. Sequence data derive from only one tumor region, so heterogeneity remains possible. A higher density of T cells in blood coincided with extended overall survival.

The ends were cut back, 4 bases at V and 4 bases at J, with 17 bases in the middle. The CDR3 is made up of 15 amino acids. The germline gives CDR1 MNHEY, CDR2 SMNVEV (reference sequence). As for this clone: Its antigen is unidentified.

TCRdb's table, derived via immunoSEQ multiplex PCR, lists solely in-frame clones and lacks some. Of about 39,000 clones listed, roughly 77% are singletons. The TCR comes from a woman aged 40 to 75 with stage II squamous cell lung carcinoma. The rearrangement joins TRBV27 to TRBJ2-7; D may be TRBD1 (6 bases). The sample here was PBMCs, taken before any cancer treatment. The CDR3 protein is CASSSLGQTFYEQYF. The CDR3 DNA reads TGTGCCAGCAGTTCTCTAGGACAGACTTTTTACGAGCAGTACTTC.